A single sample gave rise to the 11 T cell receptor beta chains below, sequenced in a study of cytomegalovirus exposure and HLA in healthy donors. Primers included in the PCR were 60 Vbeta and 13 Jbeta primers. TCRdb's table, derived via immunoSEQ multiplex PCR, lists solely in-frame clones and lacks some. Of approximately 210,000 clones in the sample, more than 75% were seen once. The sequenced sample consisted of PBMCs. These receptors all come from a male donor in good health and CMV-seropositive.

J is TRBJ2-1 and V is TRBV18; 10 positions match TRBD2. The J segment lost 8 bases and the V segment lost 2 bases, leaving 6 bases of the junction unmatched. The germline V gene has CDR1 KGHSH and CDR2 LQKENI. There are 15 residues in the CDR3. The CDR3 coding sequence is TGTGCCAGCTCACCAATGGCTAGCGGGAGTGATGAGCAGTTCTTC. Encoded protein: CASSPMASGSDEQFF.

This rearrangement joins TRBV4-2 to TRBJ2-6, with 9 positions matching TRBD1. V trimming: 5 bases; J trimming: 4 bases; junction bases outside the gene matches: 9. CDR1 is LGHNA, CDR2 YNFKEQ, per germline. The CDR3 loop spans 17 amino acids. The CDR3 DNA follows: TGTGCCAGCAGCAACCGGGACAGGGTGCTGGGGGCCAACGTCCTGACTTTC. Its protein is CASSNRDRVLGANVLTF.

V is TRBV5-4 and J is TRBJ2-7, with a possible D match to TRBD2 (5 bases). CDR1 is SGHNT and CDR2 is YYREEE in the germline V gene (reference sequence). With 0 bases removed from V and 2 bases from J, the gap between germline ends came to 15 bases. The CDR3 is 16 amino acids. CDR3 bases: TGTGCCAGCAGCTTGGCTGGAGGCACTCCCACCTACGAGCAGTACTTC. This translates into CASSLAGGTPTYEQYF.

The chain links TRBV28 to TRBJ2-7; 9 nucleotides line up with TRBD1. Per germline, CDR1 MDHEN and CDR2 SYDVKM. The CDR3 totals 15 residues. The ends lost 3 bases at V and 3 bases at J; junction bases unmatched: 6. CDR3 region: CASSLPGQGDYEQYF. CDR3 bases: TGTGCCAGCAGTTTGCCGGGACAGGGCGACTACGAGCAGTACTTC.

Only one count was recorded for this clone. The rearrangement uses TRBV5-1 and TRBJ2-2; 8 positions match TRBD2. After removal of 1 base from V and 0 bases from J, the junction contained 5 bases not matched to a gene. CDR3 length: 17 residues. Germline values: CDR1 SGHRS, CDR2 YFSETQ. CDR3 DNA sequence: TGCGCCAGCAGCTTGACCGGGAGGGCCACGAACACCGGGGAGCTGTTTTTT. It specifies CASSLTGRATNTGELFF.

The CDR3 reads CASSEGLAADTQYF. The CDR3 region has the DNA TGTGCCAGCAGTGAAGGTCTAGCGGCAGATACGCAGTATTTT. The rearrangement joins TRBV6-4 to TRBJ2-3; TRBD2 aligns across 7 bases. CDR3 size: 14 residues. Per the germline V gene, CDR1 is MRHNA and CDR2 is SNTAGT. V lost 3 bases, J lost 4 bases, and 4 bases stayed unmatched.

The chain carries TRBV19 and TRBJ1-3; D gene unclear. Germline V CDR1 and CDR2: LNHDA, SQIVND (reference sequence). The CDR3 contains 14 residues. V was cut by 5 bases and J by 2 bases, with 10 bases left in between. CDR3 loop: CASSWQAAGNTIYF. The CDR3 DNA reads TGTGCCAGTAGTTGGCAGGCCGCTGGAAACACCATATATTTT.

The chain combines TRBV27 with TRBJ1-5; a weak D match, TRBD1 (5 bases). Germline values: CDR1 MNHEY, CDR2 SMNVEV (reference sequence). The CDR3 has 14 residues. Trimming pared 6 bases from V and 2 bases from J, leaving 11 bases between. The DNA of the CDR3 is TGTGCCAGCAGCCCCAGGGTGGGCAATCAGCCCCAGCATTTT. Translated, it gives CASSPRVGNQPQHF.

This sequence joins TRBV19 and TRBJ1-5; the D gene is possibly TRBD1 (5 bases). V lost 5 bases, J lost 5 bases, and 19 bases lay in between. The CDR3 totals 16 residues. Germline V gives CDR1 LNHDA, CDR2 SQIVND (reference sequence). In DNA form, the CDR3 reads TGTGCCAGTAGTCTCGGTTGGACGTCGGGGGATCAGCCCCAGCATTTT. It yields the protein CASSLGWTSGDQPQHF.

V usage is TRBV7-3 and J usage is TRBJ2-5; TRBD2 might be the D (7 bases). The CDR3 sequence is 14 residues long. Germline V gene sequence: CDR1 SGHTA, CDR2 FQGTGA. Between the trimmed V and J ends, which lost 5 bases and 11 bases, there was a span of 21 bases. DNA of the CDR3: TGTGCCAGCAGCCCGAGCGGGACCTCAGGGGAGCAGTACTTC. As protein: CASSPSGTSGEQYF.

This chain connects TRBV5-6 to TRBJ2-1, with 7 positions matching TRBD2. The CDR3 is 17 residues long. Germline V lookup: CDR1 SGHDT, CDR2 YYEEEE. The V and J ends lost 1 base and 7 bases, in that order; junction bases with no gene match: 14. The CDR3 spells CASSLFREAVLGNEQFF. In DNA form, the CDR3 reads TGTGCCAGCAGCTTGTTTCGGGAGGCCGTCTTAGGGAATGAGCAGTTCTTC.